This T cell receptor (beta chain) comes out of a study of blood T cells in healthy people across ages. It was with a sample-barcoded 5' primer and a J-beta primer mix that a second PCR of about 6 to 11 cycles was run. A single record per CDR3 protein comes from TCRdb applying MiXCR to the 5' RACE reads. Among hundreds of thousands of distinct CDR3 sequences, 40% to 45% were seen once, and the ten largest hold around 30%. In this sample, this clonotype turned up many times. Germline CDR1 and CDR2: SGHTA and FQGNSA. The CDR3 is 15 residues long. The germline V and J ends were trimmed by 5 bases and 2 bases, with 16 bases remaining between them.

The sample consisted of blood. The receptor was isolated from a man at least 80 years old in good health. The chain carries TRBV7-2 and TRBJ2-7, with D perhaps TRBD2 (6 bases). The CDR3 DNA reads TGTGCCAGCAGCCCCCAAGGGAGGCCGCCCTACGAGCAGTACTTC. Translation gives CASSPQGRPPYEQYF.